Each of the 15 T cell receptor beta chains below was sequenced from the same sample in a study of blood T cell repertoires in COVID-19. Profiled with immunoSEQ multiplex PCR; TCRdb holds only in-frame clones, not every one. The sample consists of 250,000 to 350,000 clones, approximately 87% of them appearing once. Specimen: peripheral blood. Receptors were obtained from a woman aged 45-65 years with active or convalescent COVID-19.

This chain joins TRBV4-3 and TRBJ1-1, with D hard to call. The germline CDR1 and CDR2 sequences are LGHNA and YSLEER. This CDR3 contains 15 residues. Trimming pared 1 base from V and 2 bases from J, leaving 11 bases between. The CDR3 DNA is TGCGCCAGCAGCCAAGGGCGGCATGAAAACACTGAAGCTTTCTTT. It is translated as CASSQGRHENTEAFF.

This rearrangement joins TRBV3-1 (or the pseudogene TRBV3-2) to TRBJ1-6; D remains ambiguous. V was trimmed by 0 bases and J by 14 bases, leaving 8 bases between them. CDR3 length equals 12 residues. Germline V gene sequence: CDR1 LGHDT, CDR2 YNNKEL (reference sequence). The DNA of the CDR3 is TGTGCCAGCAGCCAAGACCGTCGTTCCCTCCACTTT. Translated: CASSQDRRSLHF.

The rearrangement joins TRBV3-1 (or the pseudogene TRBV3-2) to TRBJ1-2; D call uncertain. CDR3 length: 12 residues. Germline-derived CDR1 and CDR2 are LGHDT and YNNKEL (reference sequence). V shed 4 bases and J shed 12 bases, with 15 bases lying between them. CDR3 nucleotide sequence: TGTGCCAGCAGCCCTCCCGGTCGAGCTAACACCTTC. Amino acids: CASSPPGRANTF.

This clone occurred a few times. The chain joins TRBV27 to TRBJ2-7; TRBD2 aligns across 7 bases. The germline V gene has CDR1 MNHEY and CDR2 SMNVEV (reference sequence). The CDR3 runs to 13 residues. Germline trimming cut 4 bases from V and 7 bases from J; bases unmatched to any gene: 7. CDR3 region: CASSSSGTTEQYF. For the CDR3, the DNA is TGTGCCAGCAGTTCCTCCGGGACTACAGAGCAGTACTTC.

V is TRBV19 and J is TRBJ1-5; D is perhaps TRBD1 (6 bases). CDR3 length: 17 amino acids. With 5 bases removed from V and 0 bases from J, the gap between germline ends came to 17 bases. Germline V gene sequence: CDR1 LNHDA, CDR2 SQIVND (reference sequence). The CDR3 region is CASSGGRGRISNQPQHF. The CDR3 coding sequence is TGTGCCAGTAGTGGTGGCAGGGGCCGCATTAGCAATCAGCCCCAGCATTTT.

This clone was seen a few times. This chain joins TRBV23-1 and TRBJ2-3; 10 nucleotides agree with TRBD1. TRBV23-1 is an open reading frame, and its role is uncertain. V lost 11 bases to trimming and J lost 2 bases; unmatched junction nucleotides: 7. There are 14 residues in the CDR3. The CDR3 loop reads CAPGQGWDTDTQYF. CDR3 nucleotides: TGCGCCCCGGGACAGGGGTGGGACACAGATACGCAGTATTTT.

V gene TRBV7-2 combines with J gene TRBJ1-2; D is possibly TRBD1 (5 bases). V was clipped by 3 bases and J by 8 bases, with 16 bases between them. The CDR3 consists of 14 residues. CDR1 SGHTA and CDR2 FQGNSA come from the germline V gene. CDR3 nucleotides: TGTGCCAGCAGCTTCGGGGGAAACGTCGGGGGCTACACCTTC. Protein sequence: CASSFGGNVGGYTF.

The chain joins TRBV6-2 or TRBV6-3 to TRBJ2-7; a weak D match, TRBD1 (6 bases). Germline-derived CDR1 and CDR2 are MNHEY and SVGEGT. This CDR3 has 14 amino acids. The ends were cut back, 4 bases at V and 6 bases at J, with 16 bases in the middle. This CDR3 is CASSLDSGLTEQYF. As DNA, the CDR3 is TGTGCCAGCAGTTTGGACAGTGGCCTAACCGAGCAGTACTTC.

The genes are TRBV7-3 and TRBJ2-7, with D tentatively TRBD1 (6 bases). Germline CDR1 is SGHTA and CDR2 is FQGTGA. This CDR3 is built from 17 residues. Trimming stripped 0 bases from V and 3 bases from J, with 18 bases between. The CDR3 reads CASSLTIAGTTYYEQYF. The CDR3 coding sequence is TGTGCCAGCAGCTTAACGATTGCCGGGACAACTTACTACGAGCAGTACTTC.

V and J are TRBV13 and TRBJ1-2; tentatively, D is TRBD1 (5 bases). CDR1 is PRHDT, CDR2 FYEKMQ, per germline (reference sequence). V gave up 8 bases and J gave up 5 bases, with 12 bases separating them. This CDR3 is built from 12 residues. The DNA of the CDR3 is TGTGCCAGCTCTGAACGGGGGTATGGCTACACCTTC. Encoded protein: CASSERGYGYTF.

The chain is built from TRBV6-5 and TRBJ2-7; 9 nucleotides line up with TRBD1. Trimming cost V 5 bases and J 4 bases; bases outside gene matches: 9. This CDR3 has 15 amino acids. Germline lookup yields CDR1 MNHEY and CDR2 SVGAGI. Written as DNA, the CDR3 is TGTGCCAGCAGTCGGCGCCGGGACAGGGCTTACGAGCAGTACTTC. It yields the protein CASSRRRDRAYEQYF.

The rearrangement uses TRBV4-1 and TRBJ1-1; D remains ambiguous. The germline gives CDR1 MGHRA, CDR2 YSYEKL. The CDR3 consists of 15 residues. V shed 0 bases and J shed 5 bases, with 13 bases lying between them. CDR3 in DNA: TGCGCCAGCAGCCAAGAAGAGGGAGTCCTTACTGAAGCTTTCTTT. Its translation: CASSQEEGVLTEAFF.

This clone was detected once. The chain has TRBV4-3 and TRBJ2-3, with 10 bases fitting TRBD2. The CDR3 loop spans 18 amino acids. Germline assignment: CDR1 LGHNA and CDR2 YSLEER. V was clipped by 1 base and J by 0 bases; unmatched bases: 7. The DNA of the CDR3 is TGCGCCAGCAGCCAAGGAAATAGCGGGGGGACTAGCACAGATACGCAGTATTTT. Translating it yields CASSQGNSGGTSTDTQYF.

CDR3 in amino acids: CASSLPGIYEQYF. CDR3 coding DNA: TGTGCCAGCAGTCTGCCAGGGATTTACGAGCAGTACTTC. V and J are TRBV25-1 and TRBJ2-7; TRBD1 is a possible D gene (5 bases). V shed 5 bases and J shed 4 bases, with 12 bases lying between them. This CDR3 comprises 13 residues. Looked up from germline, CDR1 is MGHDK and CDR2 is SYGVNS.

The rearrangement uses TRBV4-1 and TRBJ1-4; 9 nucleotides align to TRBD1. Trimming took 1 base from V and 7 from J; bases not matched to a gene: 7. The CDR3 totals 16 residues. Germline CDR1 is MGHRA and CDR2 is YSYEKL. CDR3 amino acids: CASSQGDREKGEKLFF. The DNA of the CDR3 is TGCGCCAGCAGCCAAGGGGACAGGGAAAAGGGTGAAAAACTGTTTTTT.